Many counts were recorded for the clone carrying this TCR beta chain. Its antigen is as yet unknown. The sample comes from a study of neurological immune-mediated disorders. The cDNA was produced through 5'RACE with 10-nucleotide random UMIs. From 15-18 subjects, every sequencing run obtained over 180 million TCR-beta sequences. MiXCR was run by TCRdb on the 5' RACE reads, yielding one entry per CDR3 protein. The sample gives tens of thousands of distinct CDR3 sequences, about 12% of which show up once; approximately 5% is in the top ten. Time point of the sample: longitudinal time-point 2. Source material was 2 million unsorted PBMCs, stored at -80 °C in RNAlater. Study findings and constraints: None of the CDR3 amino acid sequences of expanded clones recurred across subjects, suggesting private repertoires in all groups.

Trimming stripped 1 base from V and 2 bases from J, with 10 bases between. Germline CDR1 reads SGHDN; CDR2 reads FVKESK. The CDR3 has 15 amino acids. Sequences were obtained from PBMCs. The genes are TRBV14 and TRBJ2-3; D might be TRBD1 (5 bases). The receptor's source is a female donor with HTLV-1-associated myelopathy (HAM/TSP). The CDR3: CASSQVAGYTDTQYF. CDR3 nucleotides: TGTGCCAGCAGCCAAGTGGCAGGGTACACAGATACGCAGTATTTT.